The source of this TCR beta chain is a study of blood T cells in healthy people across ages. The germline CDR1 and CDR2 sequences are SGHRS and YFSETQ. Trimming removed 0 bases from V and 4 bases from J, with 8 bases in between. The length of the CDR3 is 14 residues. Findings of the study overall: Per million T cells, TCR beta diversity dropped about linearly as age rose. Both higher diversity and more naive CD4+ cells marked long-lived donors when set against aged donors.

Isolated per sample were at least 6 million PBMCs. Concerning this clonotype itself: The antigen is not known.

Together with a sample-barcoded 5' primer, a J-beta primer mix was included in a second PCR lasting roughly 6 to 12 cycles. Researchers report that a template-switch adaptor with 12 random nucleotides tagged each cDNA molecule. TCRdb used MiXCR to reprocess the 5' RACE reads, holding one entry per CDR3 protein. The sample lists 1.5 million to 2 million distinct CDR3 sequences; 28% were seen once. The V gene is TRBV5-1, the J gene TRBJ2-1, with unresolved D. The sequenced material came from blood. The clonotype was recovered from a woman younger than 45 in good health. CDR3: CASSLGPDYNEQFF. CDR3 nucleotides: TGCGCCAGCAGCTTGGGGCCGGATTACAATGAGCAGTTCTTC.